One and the same sample provided the 4 T cell receptor beta chains below, sequenced in a study of blood T cell repertoires in COVID-19. Generated by immunoSEQ multiplex PCR, the TCRdb table keeps only in-frame clones and is missing some. The data hold 120,000 to 150,000 clones, with around 84% observed a single time. The source material was peripheral blood. Source of these receptors: a woman aged 45-60 years with acute or convalescent COVID-19.

CDR3 loop: CASRFDRGWTEAFF. The CDR3, as DNA: TGTGCCAGCAGATTCGACAGGGGGTGGACTGAAGCTTTCTTT. The chain carries TRBV6-5 and TRBJ1-1; TRBD1 matches 9 bases. The V gene's germline CDR1 is MNHEY and CDR2 SVGAGI. The V gene end was trimmed by 6 bases and the J gene end by 5 bases; junction bases not matched to a gene: 7. The CDR3 covers 14 residues.

This clone was seen only a few times. J is TRBJ1-5 and V is TRBV6-5; D gene unclear. The germline V and J ends were trimmed by 5 bases and 4 bases, with 15 bases remaining between them. The CDR3 contains 15 residues. CDR1 and CDR2 from the germline V gene are MNHEY and SVGAGI. DNA of the CDR3: TGTGCCAGCAGTCGGGTCTTCGGAGGGAATCAGCCCCAGCATTTT. This sequence encodes CASSRVFGGNQPQHF.

The rearrangement uses TRBV6-5 and TRBJ1-6, with 7 bases lining up with TRBD1. V shed 4 bases, J shed 11 bases, and the junction held 8 bases outside the gene matches. The CDR3 extends over 14 amino acids. CDR1 and CDR2 from the germline V gene are MNHEY and SVGAGI. CDR3 protein: CASSLKDRVTPLHF. In nucleotides, the CDR3 is TGTGCCAGCAGTTTGAAAGACAGGGTAACACCCCTCCACTTT.

The chain employs TRBV30 and TRBJ2-7; possible D gene TRBD2, 5 bases. V was trimmed by 0 bases and J by 4 bases, leaving 7 bases between them. The length of the CDR3 is 12 residues. The V gene's germline CDR1 is GTSNPN and CDR2 SVGIG (reference sequence). The CDR3 loop reads CAWSVLGYEQYF. The CDR3 DNA sequence: TGTGCCTGGAGTGTACTAGGGTACGAGCAGTACTTC. The variable domain in full, completed from reference TRBV30 and TRBJ2-7, reads SQTIHQWPATLVQPVGSPLSLECTVEGTSNPNLYWYRQAAGRGLQLLFYSVGIGQISSEVPQNLSASRPQDRQFILSSKKLLLSDSGFYLCAWSVLGYEQYFGPGTRLTVT.